These T cell receptor beta chains were read from a single sample in a study of shared clonotypes between healthy human individuals. Using immunoSEQ multiplex PCR, the repertoire was profiled, and TCRdb retains in-frame clones only, with some absent. The table has about 1.5 million clones, around 98% seen once; the top ten hold about 0.45%. Sequenced sample: naive CD4+ T cells sorted from blood. Receptors were obtained from a man aged 25-45 years in good health. Each CDR3 is given with its conserved first and last residue. The D gene is left open where the match is weak. Some rows mark clone size as missing; the rest say once, few, many or name a class of expanded clone.

v_gene	d_gene	abundance	j_gene	CDR3aa	CDR3nt
TRBV7-3	-	-	TRBJ2-7	CASSLFGRLSYEQYF	TGTGCCAGCAGCTTATTCGGGAGACTGTCCTACGAGCAGTACTTC
TRBV7-2	-	-	TRBJ1-5	CASSFGAGFQPQHF	TGTGCCAGCAGCTTTGGGGCTGGCTTTCAACCCCAGCATTTT
TRBV6-5	-	-	TRBJ2-7	CATYPAGLGTYEQYF	TGTGCCACCTACCCCGCGGGCCTGGGGACCTACGAGCAGTACTTC
TRBV6-5	TRBD1	-	TRBJ2-7	CASSWGTGANEQYF	TGTGCCAGCAGTTGGGGGACAGGGGCTAACGAGCAGTACTTC
TRBV4-3	-	-	TRBJ1-4	CASSHLRGATNEKLFF	TGCGCCAGCAGCCACCTTCGAGGTGCAACTAATGAAAAACTGTTTTTT
TRBV19	-	-	TRBJ2-4	CASSSGLATAKNIQYF	TGTGCCAGTAGTAGCGGGTTAGCGACAGCCAAAAACATTCAGTACTTC
TRBV5-1	-	-	TRBJ2-1	CASSPPYNEQFF	TGCGCTAGCAGCCCCCCCTACAATGAGCAGTTCTTC
TRBV29-1	TRBD1	once	TRBJ2-7	CSIRDRYAQTSF	TGCAGTATCCGGGACAGGTATGCCCAAACCTCTTTC
TRBV30	-	-	TRBJ2-2	CAWSQGNTGELFF	TGTGCCTGGAGTCAGGGAAACACCGGGGAGCTGTTTTTT
TRBV6-1	-	-	TRBJ1-2	CASSDSHYGYTF	TGTGCCAGCAGTGACAGTCACTATGGCTACACCTTC
TRBV7-6	-	once	TRBJ2-7	CASSLEQVGLYEQYF	TGTGCCAGCAGCTTAGAACAGGTCGGTCTCTACGAGCAGTACTTC
TRBV27	-	-	TRBJ2-3	CASSFLGGGSWGDTQYF	TGTGCCAGCAGTTTCCTAGGGGGCGGGAGCTGGGGAGATACGCAGTATTTT
TRBV2	-	-	TRBJ2-7	CASSVLAYEQYF	TGTGCCAGCAGTGTTCTAGCCTACGAGCAGTACTTC
TRBV5-5	TRBD1	-	TRBJ2-5	CASSLWEDRGETQYF	TGTGCCAGCAGCTTGTGGGAGGACAGGGGAGAGACCCAGTACTTC
TRBV5-4	-	-	TRBJ1-1	CASSPLTDKNTEAFF	TGTGCCAGCAGCCCCCTCACAGACAAGAACACTGAAGCTTTCTTT
TRBV7-6	TRBD2	-	TRBJ2-7	CASSRWPAGGPYEQYF	TGTGCCAGCAGCCGGTGGCCAGCGGGAGGCCCCTACGAGCAGTACTTC
TRBV28	TRBD2	-	TRBJ2-1	CASRRLAGVNEQFF	TGTGCCAGCAGGAGGCTAGCGGGAGTCAATGAGCAGTTCTTC
TRBV5-6	TRBD2	-	TRBJ2-1	CASSFIAGGPGEQFF	TGTGCCAGCAGCTTCATCGCGGGAGGGCCGGGTGAGCAGTTCTTC
TRBV9	-	-	TRBJ1-3	CASMGGTAEGTIYF	TGTGCCAGCATGGGGGGTACGGCGGAAGGCACCATATATTTT
TRBV19	-	-	TRBJ2-6	CASSTMGVGNVLTF	TGTGCCAGTAGTACCATGGGGGTAGGCAACGTCCTGACTTTC
TRBV27	TRBD2	-	TRBJ2-3	CASSLGLVLSRQSTDTQYF	TGTGCCAGCAGTTTGGGACTAGTCTTATCGCGCCAAAGCACAGATACGCAGTATTTT
TRBV6-5	-	-	TRBJ2-1	CATAGMNEQFF	TGTGCCACCGCGGGGATGAATGAGCAGTTCTTC
TRBV5-4	-	-	TRBJ2-2	CASRPTGSGGELFF	TGTGCCAGCAGGCCTACAGGGTCTGGCGGGGAGCTGTTTTTT
TRBV27	TRBD2	-	TRBJ2-7	CASSLSALAGGPEYF	TGTGCCAGCAGTTTATCGGCGCTAGCGGGAGGGCCCGAGTACTTC
TRBV19	-	-	TRBJ1-1	CASSIGTIRGEAFF	TGTGCCAGTAGTATCGGGACCATCAGAGGTGAAGCTTTCTTT
TRBV28	-	-	TRBJ2-3	CAAPATTGDTQYF	TGTGCCGCTCCGGCGACTACGGGGGATACGCAGTATTTT
TRBV2	TRBD1	-	TRBJ1-5	CASSGQGANQPQHF	TGTGCCAGCAGTGGACAGGGAGCGAATCAGCCCCAGCATTTT
TRBV2	-	-	TRBJ2-1	CASRPTDSSYNEQFF	TGTGCCAGCAGACCGACTGACAGCTCCTACAATGAGCAGTTCTTC
TRBV2	-	-	TRBJ2-7	CASSGTASYEQYF	TGTGCCAGCAGTGGGACAGCTTCCTACGAGCAGTACTTC
TRBV14	-	-	TRBJ2-7	CASSQAGSRGQYF	TGTGCCAGCAGCCAAGCCGGATCTCGGGGGCAGTACTTC